The rows below give T cell receptor beta chains drawn from one sample of a study of CXCR3-negative and CXCR3-positive naive CD8 T cells. No DNA is given; TCRdb re-called the 5' RACE reads and lists each CDR3 protein once. Found here are roughly 90,000 distinct CDR3 sequences; the top ten clones hold 1.5% to 2%. The specimen sequenced was naive CXCR3- CD8+ T cells from blood. Receptors originate from a human donor in good health. Some clones in this sample may be carry-over from other donors' samples. The CDR3 runs from the conserved cysteine through the conserved F or W.

V gene: TRBV9
J gene: TRBJ2-7
CDR3 protein: CASSVGSGTGSGEQYF

V gene: TRBV2
J gene: TRBJ2-7
CDR3 protein: CASSPDGPYEQYF

V gene: TRBV6-5
J gene: TRBJ2-3
CDR3 protein: CASSQTSGVETDTQYF

V gene: TRBV6-5
J gene: TRBJ2-5
CDR3 protein: CASSYNRGQETQYF

V gene: TRBV20-1
J gene: TRBJ2-4
CDR3 protein: CSGSGESFFQYF

V gene: TRBV29-1
J gene: TRBJ2-7
CDR3 protein: CSARGAKVGGNPYEQYF

V gene: TRBV29-1
J gene: TRBJ2-7
CDR3 protein: CSVVKASGTYEQYF

V gene: TRBV7-8
J gene: TRBJ2-7
CDR3 protein: CASSLDAITGEYEQYF

V gene: TRBV10-3
J gene: TRBJ2-7
CDR3 protein: CAISESATPADQYF

V gene: TRBV12-3/TRBV12-4
J gene: TRBJ1-5
CDR3 protein: CASSWGTGGNQPQHF

V gene: TRBV28
J gene: TRBJ2-1
CDR3 protein: CASSLRGYEQFF

V gene: TRBV2
J gene: TRBJ2-5
CDR3 protein: CARRDGQETQYF

V gene: TRBV28
J gene: TRBJ2-5
CDR3 protein: CASSKPGLDQETQYF

V gene: TRBV4-1
J gene: TRBJ2-1
CDR3 protein: CASSQDLAGSYNEQFF

V gene: TRBV4-3
J gene: TRBJ2-1
CDR3 protein: CASSQDAAGQGGYNEQFF

V gene: TRBV5-5
J gene: TRBJ2-2
CDR3 protein: CASSPGDLWPGELFF

V gene: TRBV7-8
J gene: TRBJ2-7
CDR3 protein: CASSSRQGVAYEQYF

V gene: TRBV28
J gene: TRBJ2-7
CDR3 protein: CASTPTGEAYEQYF

V gene: TRBV12-3/TRBV12-4
J gene: TRBJ1-5
CDR3 protein: CASSLPGSGQPQHF

V gene: TRBV5-6
J gene: TRBJ2-5
CDR3 protein: CASTQPSVQETQYF

V gene: TRBV19
J gene: TRBJ2-7
CDR3 protein: CASSIGAGTYEQYF

V gene: TRBV15
J gene: TRBJ1-5
CDR3 protein: CATSSLGGINQPQHF

V gene: TRBV15
J gene: TRBJ2-7
CDR3 protein: CATSSPGGGSYEQYF

V gene: TRBV7-6
J gene: TRBJ2-5
CDR3 protein: CASSLAWGAQETQYF

V gene: TRBV6-6
J gene: TRBJ1-3
CDR3 protein: CASSRGGETGNTIYF

V gene: TRBV7-3
J gene: TRBJ2-1
CDR3 protein: CASSPTGGLNEQFF

V gene: TRBV27
J gene: TRBJ2-4
CDR3 protein: CASKTGGNIQYF

V gene: TRBV12-3/TRBV12-4
J gene: TRBJ2-2
CDR3 protein: CASLLAGTGELFF

V gene: TRBV28
J gene: TRBJ2-7
CDR3 protein: CASFSASSYEQYF

V gene: TRBV28
J gene: TRBJ2-7
CDR3 protein: CASSPVGDEQYF

V gene: TRBV10-1
J gene: TRBJ1-5
CDR3 protein: CASSVGEPQHF

V gene: TRBV28
J gene: TRBJ2-7
CDR3 protein: CASSYQGRYEQYF

V gene: TRBV6-5
J gene: TRBJ2-7
CDR3 protein: CASSFKGSVTYEQYF

V gene: TRBV5-4
J gene: TRBJ2-1
CDR3 protein: CASSLRAGDNEQFF

V gene: TRBV29-1
J gene: TRBJ2-5
CDR3 protein: CSVDAGETQYF

V gene: TRBV6-5
J gene: TRBJ2-7
CDR3 protein: CASSQLGQGYNTRPYF

V gene: TRBV4-1
J gene: TRBJ2-5
CDR3 protein: CASSQEVGSETQYF

V gene: TRBV6-2/TRBV6-3
J gene: TRBJ1-2
CDR3 protein: CASTNNIGQANGIRYGYTF

V gene: TRBV28
J gene: TRBJ2-7
CDR3 protein: CASSSLASTGTSGLYEQYF

V gene: TRBV20-1
J gene: TRBJ2-1
CDR3 protein: CSARGRDGYNEQFF

V gene: TRBV14
J gene: TRBJ2-7
CDR3 protein: CASSQGRAYEQYF

V gene: TRBV28
J gene: TRBJ2-1
CDR3 protein: CASSLSRNYNEQFF

V gene: TRBV12-3/TRBV12-4
J gene: TRBJ2-5
CDR3 protein: CASSGLAGGQETQYF